Below are 24 T cell receptor beta chains sequenced from a single sample in a study of spatial heterogeneity in lung cancer. Time point specified: sample taken at primary tumor resection. Via MiXCR, TCRdb re-called the 5' RACE reads, giving one row per CDR3 protein. Here the sample spans approximately 1,200 distinct CDR3 sequences, 38% being singletons. The sequenced sample was normal lung tissue next to the tumor, obtained at surgery. Receptor source: a male donor with early-stage non-small cell lung cancer.

This chain uses TRBV20-1 with TRBJ2-3; 10 nucleotides agree with TRBD2. Germline V gene lookup returns CDR1 DFQATT and CDR2 SNEGSKA (reference sequence). The CDR3 is 14 amino acids. The V and J ends lost 6 bases and 6 bases, in that order; junction bases with no gene match: 9. DNA for the CDR3: TGCAGTGCCGGTGGAGCGGGAGGGATGGATACGCAGTATTTT. Translation gives CSAGGAGGMDTQYF.

The chain combines TRBV5-1 with TRBJ1-1; TRBD1 might be the D (5 bases). The length of the CDR3 is 14 residues. CDR1 and CDR2 (germline): SGHRS, YFSETQ. Trimming pared 2 bases from V and 3 bases from J, leaving 11 bases between. In DNA form, the CDR3 reads TGCGCCAGCAGCTTACAGGCATCGGACACTGAAGCTTTCTTT. It yields the protein CASSLQASDTEAFF.

This clonotype is labeled large. This chain joins TRBV10-3 and TRBJ1-5; D uncertain. CDR3 length equals 13 residues. V dropped 10 bases and J dropped 0 bases, with 10 bases sitting between them. Germline lookup yields CDR1 ENHRY and CDR2 SYGVKD. The CDR3 here is CATWTDSNQPQHF. The CDR3 DNA follows: TGTGCCACCTGGACGGATAGCAATCAGCCCCAGCATTTT.

By frequency in the sample, this clonotype is large. This chain connects TRBV30 to TRBJ1-2; D possibly corresponds to TRBD1 (5 bases). Deletions cut 5 bases from V and 1 base from J, with 8 bases between. There are 12 residues in the CDR3. CDR1 GTSNPN and CDR2 SVGIG come from the germline V gene (reference sequence). DNA for the CDR3: TGTGCCTGGGACAGAGATAACTATGGCTACACCTTC. Its protein product is CAWDRDNYGYTF.

In this sample, this clonotype turned up a few times. The chain combines TRBV6-6 with TRBJ2-7; 9 nucleotides line up with TRBD2. The trim removed 7 bases at V and 4 bases at J, leaving 8 bases unmatched. This CDR3 spans 14 amino acids. Per germline, CDR1 MNHNY and CDR2 SVGAGI (reference sequence). CDR3 protein: CASKNIAGVYEQYF. The CDR3 DNA is TGTGCCAGCAAAAATATAGCGGGAGTGTACGAGCAGTACTTC.

The V call is TRBV28, the J call TRBJ2-2; 7 nucleotides align to TRBD2. The CDR3 is 14 residues long. V shed 7 bases and J 3 bases; nucleotides not matched to a gene: 5. From germline, CDR1 is MDHEN and CDR2 SYDVKM. CDR3 residues: CASTRETDTGELFF. In DNA, the CDR3 is TGTGCCAGCACGCGGGAGACAGACACCGGGGAGCTGTTTTTT.

By share of the sample, this clonotype is large (0.1 to 1%). The chain recombines TRBV20-1 with TRBJ2-7, with D maybe TRBD2 (6 bases). The germline V gene encodes CDR1 DFQATT and CDR2 SNEGSKA (reference sequence). Between the trimmed V and J ends, which lost 6 bases and 2 bases, there was a span of 8 bases. The CDR3 is 11 residues long. In DNA, the CDR3 is TGCAGTGCCCGGACTACCTACGAGCAGTACTTC. Its translation: CSARTTYEQYF.

This clonotype ranks as medium-sized (0.01 to 0.1%). V gene TRBV20-1 combines with J gene TRBJ1-1; 12 bases are a match to TRBD1. This CDR3 region has 15 residues. With V trimmed by 3 bases and J by 4 bases, 6 bases remained unmatched. The V gene's germline CDR1 is DFQATT and CDR2 SNEGSKA (reference sequence). As DNA, the CDR3 is TGCAGTGCTAGTGATCCGGGACAGGGGGCCACTGAAGCTTTCTTT. Its protein product is CSASDPGQGATEAFF.

Judged by abundance, this clonotype is large. J is TRBJ1-1 and V is TRBV11-1, with D unresolved. This CDR3 is built from 14 residues. CDR1 and CDR2 from the germline V gene are SGHAT and FQDESV (reference sequence). Trimming shortened V by 5 bases and J by 0 bases, and 10 bases separated the two germline ends. CDR3 sequence: CASSRYSMNTEAFF. CDR3 nucleotides: TGTGCCAGCAGCCGGTACTCCATGAACACTGAAGCTTTCTTT. Combining the CDR3 with reference TRBV11-1 and TRBJ1-1 gives the whole variable domain EAEVAQSPRYKITEKSQAVAFWCDPISGHATLYWYRQILGQGPELLVQFQDESVVDDSQLPKDRFSAERLKGVDSTLKIQPAELGDSAMYLCASSRYSMNTEAFFGQGTRLTVV.

This clonotype appeared many times. The rearrangement uses TRBV6-5 and TRBJ1-4, with D possibly TRBD1 on 5 matching bases. Trimming shortened V by 5 bases and J by 7 bases, and 17 bases separated the two germline ends. The CDR3 totals 15 residues. The V gene's germline CDR1 is MNHEY and CDR2 SVGAGI. The CDR3 DNA reads as TGTGCCAGCAGTACCGCCGGGGGTTTGACTGAAAAACTGTTTTTT. Residues: CASSTAGGLTEKLFF.

The chain uses TRBV28 and TRBJ2-7; a weak D match, TRBD2 (6 bases). The CDR3 is 13 amino acids. CDR1 is MDHEN and CDR2 is SYDVKM in the germline V gene. V lost 6 bases and J lost 2, with 11 bases in between. Here the CDR3 reads CASRRPGAYEQYF. The CDR3 DNA sequence: TGTGCCAGCAGACGTCCGGGAGCCTACGAGCAGTACTTC.

This clonotype is large in the sample. The V call is TRBV9, the J call TRBJ1-3; 8 nucleotides match TRBD1. Per the germline V gene, CDR1 is SGDLS and CDR2 is YYNGEE. Unmatched junction bases numbered 5, after V lost 3 bases and J lost 3 bases. CDR3 length equals 15 residues. CDR3 in DNA: TGTGCCAGCAGCGCGACAGGGGCGTATGGAAACACCATATATTTT. Translated: CASSATGAYGNTIYF.

This clonotype is termed medium-sized. This chain connects TRBV19 to TRBJ1-2, with D tentatively TRBD1 (6 bases). Looked up from germline, CDR1 is LNHDA and CDR2 is SQIVND (reference sequence). The CDR3 loop spans 14 amino acids. The V and J ends lost 7 bases and 4 bases respectively, with 16 bases between them. This chain's CDR3 is CASNRDLASYGYTF. The CDR3, as DNA: TGTGCCAGTAACAGGGATCTGGCGAGCTATGGCTACACCTTC.

The V gene is TRBV2, the J gene TRBJ2-7; TRBD1 is a possible D gene (6 bases). Trimming took off 7 bases at V and 0 bases at J, with 16 bases between the two ends. CDR1 and CDR2 from the germline V gene are SNHLY and FYNNEI. The CDR3 loop spans 15 amino acids. CDR3 sequence reads: CASTVQGPSSYEQYF. The DNA for the CDR3 is TGTGCCAGCACCGTACAGGGTCCAAGCTCCTACGAGCAGTACTTC.

The chain links TRBV6-1 to TRBJ2-1, with 10 bases fitting TRBD1. The CDR3 consists of 15 residues. The V gene's germline CDR1 is MNHNS and CDR2 SASEGT. Losses at the gene ends were 6 bases for V and 5 bases for J; bases not matched to a gene: 7. CDR3 DNA sequence: TGTGCCAGCAGGAGATGGACAGGGGGAGACAATGAGCAGTTCTTC. This translates into CASRRWTGGDNEQFF.

J is TRBJ2-1 and V is TRBV20-1; perhaps D is TRBD1 or TRBD2 (5 bases each). Germline V gives CDR1 DFQATT, CDR2 SNEGSKA (reference sequence). Trimming left V 1 base short and J 5 bases short, with 15 bases between. The CDR3 sequence is 15 residues long. The CDR3 loop is CSARVTGLPHNEQFF. CDR3 coding DNA: TGCAGTGCTAGAGTTACGGGGCTACCCCACAATGAGCAGTTCTTC.

By share, this clonotype counts as large. The rearrangement links TRBV9 to TRBJ2-5; TRBD2 matches 14 bases. V shed 2 bases and J 2 bases; nucleotides not matched to a gene: 5. The length of the CDR3 is 17 residues. Germline values: CDR1 SGDLS, CDR2 YYNGEE. The chain's CDR3 is CASSVSRLAGGQETQYF. DNA of the CDR3: TGTGCCAGCAGCGTTTCCCGACTAGCGGGGGGGCAAGAGACCCAGTACTTC.

J is TRBJ1-4 and V is TRBV29-1; 8 positions agree with TRBD1. V shed 7 bases, J shed 7 bases, and the junction held 8 bases outside the gene matches. Germline CDR1 reads SQVTM; CDR2 reads ANQGSEA. The CDR3 contains 13 residues. The chain's CDR3 is CSGKWTGTEKLFF. The CDR3, as DNA: TGCAGCGGCAAATGGACAGGGACTGAAAAACTGTTTTTT.

The chain has TRBV18 and TRBJ2-7; 12 nucleotides agree with TRBD2. The CDR3 runs 16 residues. Germline V CDR1 and CDR2: KGHSH, LQKENI. Trimming took 3 bases from V and 2 from J; bases not matched to a gene: 5. CDR3 region: CASSPVLAGGAYEQYF. The CDR3 nucleotides read TGTGCCAGCTCACCCGTCCTAGCGGGGGGGGCCTACGAGCAGTACTTC.

This chain uses TRBV20-1 with TRBJ2-1, with D perhaps TRBD1 (6 bases). CDR3 length: 11 amino acids. V dropped 6 bases and J dropped 8 bases, with 11 bases sitting between them. Germline CDR1 and CDR2: DFQATT and SNEGSKA (reference sequence). In nucleotides, the CDR3 is TGCAGTGCCAACAGGGTTTATGAGCAGTTCTTC. Amino acid sequence: CSANRVYEQFF.

V usage is TRBV7-9 and J usage is TRBJ1-1; tentative D call: TRBD1 (5 bases). The CDR3 has 13 amino acids. From germline, CDR1 is SEHNR and CDR2 FQNEAQ (reference sequence). Deletions cut 5 bases from V and 6 bases from J, with 13 bases between. CDR3 nucleotide sequence: TGTGCCAGCAGCGCACGTCAGGGCCCTGAAGCTTTCTTT. This sequence encodes CASSARQGPEAFF.

By share, this clonotype ranks as medium-sized. The chain has TRBV27 and TRBJ1-1; 7 nucleotides match TRBD1. The CDR3 runs to 14 residues. V was clipped by 6 bases and J by 7 bases; unmatched bases: 11. CDR1 MNHEY and CDR2 SMNVEV come from the germline V gene (reference sequence). Here the CDR3 DNA reads TGTGCCAGCAGCCCCGGGACAGCAAGCTTTGAAGCTTTCTTT. It encodes CASSPGTASFEAFF.

This clonotype is labeled hyperexpanded (1% or more). DNA for the CDR3: TGTGCCAGCAGCCCGGGGACAGGGGAGAAGGAGACCCAGTACTTC. Protein product: CASSPGTGEKETQYF. This rearrangement joins TRBV7-6 to TRBJ2-5, with TRBD1 matching over 10 bases. The J segment lost 5 bases and the V segment lost 5 bases, leaving 8 bases of the junction unmatched. This CDR3 is built from 15 residues. Germline V CDR1 and CDR2: SGHVS, FNYEAQ.

This clonotype was found a few times. The rearrangement joins TRBV18 to TRBJ1-5, with 9 bases aligning to TRBD1. The CDR3 runs to 16 residues. Per the germline V gene, CDR1 is KGHSH and CDR2 is LQKENI. J gave up 5 bases and V 0 bases, and 5 bases lay outside the gene matches. The CDR3 region is CASSPPSGQGHQPQHF. The CDR3 DNA is TGTGCCAGCTCACCACCGTCGGGACAGGGTCATCAGCCCCAGCATTTT.